This TCR beta chain was profiled in a study of blood T cells in healthy people across ages. Sample-barcoded 5' priming and a J-beta primer mix drove a second PCR of about 6 to 11 cycles. The template-switch adaptor, which had 12 random nucleotides, put a tag on each cDNA molecule. Each CDR3 protein gets one entry after TCRdb re-called the 5' RACE reads with MiXCR. The table shows 850,000 to 1,000,000 distinct CDR3 sequences, with approximately 50% occurring only once. Healthy individuals of Caucasian origin from Russia, aged 6 to 90, served as donors. The authors isolated at least 6.5 million PBMCs per sample. Overall study findings and caveats: Per million T cells, the diversity of TCR beta decreased roughly linearly as age advanced.

In the case of this clonotype: The antigen remains unidentified.

Germline CDR1 is DFQATT and CDR2 is SNEGSKA (reference sequence). There are 13 residues in the CDR3. Deletions cut 0 bases from V and 12 bases from J, with 17 bases between. The sequence was collected from a woman aged 60-75 years in good health. The material sequenced was blood. The genes are TRBV20-1 and TRBJ1-2; D is unclear. In DNA form, the CDR3 reads TGCAGTGCTAGAGAGTTGTCCAGAATAGTTCACACCTTC. Translating it yields CSARELSRIVHTF.